This record looks at one TCR beta chain sequence and its context. What it recognizes is unknown. The sample belongs to a study of CD8+ T cells in alopecia areata. Overall study: The share of scalp area affected provided the severity score for treated patients. General study results and limits: Scalp and blood samples kept many expanded lesional clones throughout tofacitinib. For patients receiving tofacitinib, scalp clonality and expanded CD8+ clones among the top 100 significantly decreased.

In each case, RNA was isolated and then reverse transcribed into cDNA as the sequencing template. Only in-frame clones appear in the TCRdb table, and some are missing; sequencing was by immunoSEQ multiplex PCR. The sample yields some 190,000 clones, roughly three fifths seen once. This sample's treatment: oral pan-JAK inhibitor, 5-10 mg twice daily. Alopecia areata patients gave lesional scalp punch biopsies and peripheral blood samples. The clonotype was recovered from a human donor with alopecia areata. Sequenced here: CD4+ T cells sorted from blood, sampled at week 4, from a patient treated with tofacitinib.

CDR3 nucleotide sequence: TGTGCCAGTAGCTACAGCCTAGCGAGCCTCTACAATGAGCAGTTCTTC. Its protein is CASSYSLASLYNEQFF. This chain uses TRBV19 with TRBJ2-1; D is possibly TRBD2 (6 bases). The V end was cut by 6 bases, the J end by 3 bases, with 18 bases between. The CDR3 totals 16 residues. Germline CDR1 reads LNHDA; CDR2 reads SQIVND (reference sequence).